This passage covers 27 T cell receptor beta chains from one sample sequenced in a study of blood T cell repertoires in COVID-19 (dated by TCRdb to the early 2020s). Libraries came from the immunoSEQ multiplex PCR assay. Held by TCRdb, this immuneACCESS table contains in-frame sequences only and omits some clones. Under half of the omission traces to an unresolved V gene where checked; the cause of the rest is unknown. The sample table shows a few hundred thousand clones, and 85% to 90% are seen once. The top ten clonotypes cover approximately 2% of the sample. Specimen: peripheral blood. All receptors come from a woman aged 25-40 years with COVID-19, enrolled during active disease.

CDR3 sequence reads: CASSSTGGRGNEQFF. The CDR3 DNA is TGTGCCAGCAGCTCGACAGGGGGAAGGGGTAATGAGCAGTTCTTC. The rearrangement joins TRBV7-2 to TRBJ2-1, with TRBD1 matching 9 bases. The V gene end was trimmed by 4 bases and the J gene end by 7 bases; junction bases not matched to a gene: 8. Germline V CDR1 and CDR2: SGHTA, FQGNSA. There are 15 residues in the CDR3.

The chain recombines TRBV12-5 with TRBJ2-6; TRBD1 matches 9 bases. The CDR3 consists of 18 residues. V was pared by 5 bases and J by 2 bases, with 10 bases of the junction left unmatched. Germline V CDR1 and CDR2: LGHNT, FRNRAP. The CDR3 protein is CASGVGWGQGAGANVLTF. CDR3 sequence (DNA): TGTGCTAGTGGTGTGGGTTGGGGACAGGGCGCTGGGGCCAACGTCCTGACTTTC.

The chain combines TRBV2 with TRBJ2-5, with a tentative D call TRBD2 (6 bases). V was shortened by 4 bases and J by 5 bases, with 23 bases between the two germline ends. This CDR3 is built from 17 residues. Germline V gives CDR1 SNHLY, CDR2 FYNNEI. This CDR3 is CASSGEMVGGVLETQYF. In nucleotides, the CDR3 is TGTGCCAGCAGTGGGGAGATGGTGGGGGGAGTGTTGGAGACCCAGTACTTC.

The J gene is TRBJ1-1, the V gene TRBV6-5; a possible D gene is TRBD1 (6 bases). Trimming shortened V by 6 bases and J by 11 bases, and 16 bases separated the two germline ends. The CDR3 runs 12 residues. Germline loops: CDR1 MNHEY, CDR2 SVGAGI. CDR3: CASSQRGWWAFF. CDR3 in DNA: TGTGCCAGCAGCCAAAGGGGGTGGTGGGCTTTCTTT.

The chain is built from TRBV6-4 and TRBJ2-1, with 12 nucleotides matching TRBD2. This CDR3 has 14 amino acids. The germline CDR1 and CDR2 sequences are MRHNA and SNTAGT. V lost 6 bases to trimming and J lost 5 bases; unmatched junction nucleotides: 2. CDR3 DNA sequence: TGTGCCAGCAGCAGGACTAGCGGGAACAATGAGCAGTTCTTC. Its protein product is CASSRTSGNNEQFF.

This clone was picked up one time. This rearrangement joins TRBV7-9 to TRBJ2-5, with TRBD2 identical over 10 bases. CDR1 and CDR2 (germline): SEHNR, FQNEAQ (reference sequence). The trim removed 5 bases at V and 3 bases at J, leaving 6 bases unmatched. The CDR3 has 15 residues. The chain's CDR3 is CASSLRGTSEETQYF. The CDR3 DNA sequence: TGTGCCAGCAGCCTGCGAGGGACTAGCGAAGAGACCCAGTACTTC.

This clone appeared a few times. The rearrangement joins TRBV28 to TRBJ2-7, with 9 bases aligning to TRBD1. Germline assignment: CDR1 MDHEN and CDR2 SYDVKM. V trimming: 6 bases; J trimming: 3 bases; junction bases outside the gene matches: 6. The CDR3 consists of 14 residues. DNA of the CDR3: TGTGCCAGCAGCCGCCCGGACAGGGGCTACGAGCAGTACGTC. This translates into CASSRPDRGYEQYV.

The chain is built from TRBV5-8 and TRBJ2-7; a possible D gene is TRBD1 (5 bases). The V end lost 2 bases, the J end lost 2 bases, and 8 bases lay between the germline ends. CDR1 and CDR2 from the germline V gene are SGHTS and YDEGEE. This CDR3 spans 13 amino acids. CDR3 sequence: CASSFWGTYEQYV. Here the CDR3 DNA reads TGTGCCAGCAGCTTTTGGGGCACCTACGAGCAGTACGTC.

This clone was counted only a few times. The V gene is TRBV7-2, the J gene TRBJ2-7; unclear D gene. Between the trimmed V and J ends, which lost 5 bases and 3 bases, there was a span of 14 bases. This CDR3 comprises 14 residues. CDR1 and CDR2 from the germline V gene are SGHTA and FQGNSA. CDR3 bases: TGTGCCAGCAGCCCACTACCCTATGGCTACGAGCAGTACGTC. This codes for CASSPLPYGYEQYV.

V usage is TRBV12-5 and J usage is TRBJ1-4; TRBD1 matches at 7 bases. This CDR3 region has 15 residues. V shed 7 bases, J shed 7 bases, and the junction held 12 bases outside the gene matches. Looked up from germline, CDR1 is LGHNT and CDR2 is FRNRAP. The chain's CDR3 is CASASPGTVGEKLFF. CDR3 DNA sequence: TGTGCTAGTGCTAGCCCCGGGACAGTCGGTGAAAAACTGTTTTTT.

The V gene is TRBV7-2, the J gene TRBJ1-5; TRBD1 is a possible D gene (5 bases). The CDR3 extends over 15 amino acids. Trimming stripped 1 base from V and 0 bases from J, with 7 bases between. Germline assignment: CDR1 SGHTA and CDR2 FQGNSA. CDR3 sequence reads: CASSLDRYSNQPQHF. For the CDR3, the DNA is TGTGCCAGCAGCTTAGACAGGTATAGCAATCAGCCCCAGCATTTT. Full variable domain (missing parts from reference TRBV7-2 and TRBJ1-5): GAGVSQSPSNKVTEKGKDVELRCDPISGHTALYWYRQSLGQGLEFLIYFQGNSAPDKSGLPSDRFSAERTGGSVSTLTIQRTQQEDSAVYLCASSLDRYSNQPQHFGDGTRLSIL.

This rearrangement joins TRBV6-5 to TRBJ2-1; 9 positions agree with TRBD2. Germline V gives CDR1 MNHEY, CDR2 SVGAGI. The CDR3 has 12 residues. The ends lost 7 bases at V and 10 bases at J; junction bases unmatched: 5. CDR3 loop: CASKGLALEQFF. For the CDR3, the DNA is TGTGCCAGCAAGGGACTAGCTCTCGAGCAGTTCTTC.

V and J are TRBV11-2 and TRBJ1-1; D is possibly TRBD1 (6 bases). V was cut by 4 bases and J by 3 bases, with 18 bases left in between. CDR1 is SGHAT and CDR2 is FQNNGV in the germline V gene. The CDR3 totals 16 residues. Here the CDR3 reads CASSSTGHSSDTEAFF. The CDR3 nucleotides read TGTGCCAGCAGCTCCACGGGACATTCCTCGGACACTGAAGCTTTCTTT. Using reference TRBV11-2 and TRBJ1-1 for the parts outside the CDR3, the full variable domain is EAGVAQSPRYKIIEKRQSVAFWCNPISGHATLYWYQQILGQGPKLLIQFQNNGVVDDSQLPKDRFSAERLKGVDSTLKIQPAKLEDSAVYLCASSSTGHSSDTEAFFGQGTRLTVV.

Note on this clone: Other DNA sequences within the sample encode an identical CDR3. V and J are TRBV28 and TRBJ1-1, with D unresolved. Germline V gives CDR1 MDHEN, CDR2 SYDVKM. The V end was cut by 3 bases, the J end by 1 base, with 6 bases between. This CDR3 region has 13 residues. Here the CDR3 DNA reads TGTGCCAGCAGTTTGGGAGGGAACACTGAAGCTTTCTTT. This sequence encodes CASSLGGNTEAFF.

The chain has TRBV18 and TRBJ2-5; possible D gene TRBD2, 5 bases. There are 13 residues in the CDR3. Trimming took off 3 bases at V and 5 bases at J, with 10 bases between the two ends. Germline CDR1 reads KGHSH; CDR2 reads LQKENI. The CDR3 sequence is CASSPGAPETQYF. The CDR3 DNA sequence: TGTGCCAGCTCACCGGGAGCCCCGGAGACCCAGTACTTC. The full variable domain, rest sourced from reference TRBV18 and TRBJ2-5, is NAGVMQNPRHLVRRRGQEARLRCSPMKGHSHVYWYRQLPEEGLKFMVYLQKENIIDESGMPKERFSAEFPKEGPSILRIQQVVRGDSAAYFCASSPGAPETQYFGPGTRLLVL.

The V and J genes are TRBV7-3 and TRBJ2-3; perhaps TRBD1 as D (5 bases). This CDR3 contains 13 residues. Germline V gene lookup returns CDR1 SGHTA and CDR2 FQGTGA. V was trimmed by 4 bases and J by 5 bases, leaving 10 bases between them. CDR3 region: CASSWTSRDTQYF. The CDR3 bases are TGTGCCAGCAGCTGGACAAGCCGAGATACGCAGTATTTT.

The genes are TRBV11-3 and TRBJ2-5, with TRBD2 matching 12 bases. Germline CDR1 SGHNT, CDR2 YENEEA. The CDR3 runs to 17 residues. Trimming cost V 1 base and J 2 bases; bases outside gene matches: 5. CDR3 region: CASSLGTSGARQETQYF. CDR3 coding DNA: TGTGCCAGCAGCTTAGGGACTAGCGGGGCCCGTCAAGAGACCCAGTACTTC. Complete variable domain (other parts from reference TRBV11-3 and TRBJ2-5): EAGVVQSPRYKIIEKKQPVAFWCNPISGHNTLYWYLQNLGQGPELLIRYENEEAVDDSQLPKDRFSAERLKGVDSTLKIQPAELGDSAVYLCASSLGTSGARQETQYFGPGTRLLVL.

This clone was seen only once. The chain carries TRBV13 and TRBJ2-3; D unclear. CDR3 length: 12 amino acids. The germline gives CDR1 PRHDT, CDR2 FYEKMQ (reference sequence). V lost 6 bases, J lost 4 bases, and 8 bases lay in between. The CDR3 region has the DNA TGTGCCAGCAGTCGCGGTCCAGATACGCAGTATTTT. Residues: CASSRGPDTQYF.

The chain links TRBV7-2 to TRBJ2-2; D possibly corresponds to TRBD2 (5 bases). This CDR3 spans 16 amino acids. Looked up from germline, CDR1 is SGHTA and CDR2 is FQGNSA. Trimming left V 6 bases short and J 1 base short, with 15 bases between. In nucleotides, the CDR3 is TGTGCCAGCAGTGCTGAGGGAAAAGGGAACACCGGGGAGCTGTTTTTT. Translation: CASSAEGKGNTGELFF.

In its sample, this clone was seen once. This chain joins TRBV4-1 and TRBJ1-2; D not resolved. V shed 1 base and J shed 7 bases, with 13 bases lying between them. The germline gives CDR1 MGHRA, CDR2 YSYEKL. This CDR3 spans 14 amino acids. The CDR3 sequence is CASSQVEGPVGYTF. The CDR3 coding sequence is TGCGCCAGCAGCCAAGTCGAGGGCCCGGTTGGCTACACCTTC.

In its sample, this clone was seen once. The chain's CDR3 is CASSGAQGYGYTF. The DNA for the CDR3 is TGTGCCAGCAGCGGGGCCCAGGGGTATGGCTACACCTTC. This chain links TRBV6-5 with TRBJ1-2; D possibly corresponds to TRBD1 (6 bases). This CDR3 is 13 amino acids long. The germline gives CDR1 MNHEY, CDR2 SVGAGI. V was shortened by 6 bases and J by 5 bases, with 13 bases between the two germline ends.

V gene TRBV5-1 combines with J gene TRBJ1-2, with TRBD1 matching 10 bases. V was pared by 4 bases and J by 8 bases, with 8 bases of the junction left unmatched. CDR1 and CDR2 from the germline V gene are SGHRS and YFSETQ. This CDR3 has 14 amino acids. For the CDR3, the DNA is TGCGCCAGCAGCACCTGGACAGGGGGGCGGGGCTACACCTTC. It encodes CASSTWTGGRGYTF.

The V and J genes are TRBV5-1 and TRBJ1-1; TRBD1 matches at 7 bases. The V gene end was trimmed by 1 base and the J gene end by 6 bases; junction bases not matched to a gene: 9. There are 15 residues in the CDR3. Germline V lookup: CDR1 SGHRS, CDR2 YFSETQ. The CDR3 loop reads CASSLMRGGASEAFF. As DNA, the CDR3 is TGCGCCAGCAGCTTGATGAGAGGGGGCGCATCTGAAGCTTTCTTT.

This clone is a singleton in its sample. The chain joins TRBV7-9 to TRBJ1-2; perhaps TRBD1 as D (5 bases). In germline, CDR1 is SEHNR, CDR2 FQNEAQ (reference sequence). CDR3 length equals 15 residues. V lost 7 bases, J lost 2 bases, and 17 bases lay in between. This CDR3 is CASIPWTKDNYGYTF. As DNA, the CDR3 is TGTGCCAGCATCCCGTGGACAAAGGACAACTATGGCTACACCTTC.

V gene TRBV7-2 combines with J gene TRBJ1-2; 9 positions agree with TRBD1. Per the germline V gene, CDR1 is SGHTA and CDR2 is FQGNSA. CDR3 length equals 14 residues. The trim removed 4 bases at V and 9 bases at J, leaving 9 bases unmatched. In nucleotides, the CDR3 is TGTGCCAGCAGCTCCCGGGACAGGGAGAACAGCTACACCTTC. This sequence encodes CASSSRDRENSYTF.

This chain links TRBV21-1 with TRBJ2-3; no check of the table's D call, TRBD1, against the DNA was made. TRBV21-1 is reported as a pseudogene. There are 16 residues in the CDR3. Written as DNA, the CDR3 is TGTGCCAGCAGCCCCCGGGGAGGACAGGGGGATCCAACGCAGTATTTT. Encoded protein: CASSPRGGQGDPTQYF.

In this sample, this clone turned up a few times. This chain connects TRBV10-2 to TRBJ1-2; D is ambiguous. Trimming left V 4 bases short and J 5 bases short, with 14 bases between. The V gene's germline CDR1 is WSHSY and CDR2 SAAADI. This CDR3 is 14 amino acids long. Here the CDR3 DNA reads TGCGCCAGCAGTGGCCAACCATCGGGTTATGGCTACACCTTC. It yields the protein CASSGQPSGYGYTF.